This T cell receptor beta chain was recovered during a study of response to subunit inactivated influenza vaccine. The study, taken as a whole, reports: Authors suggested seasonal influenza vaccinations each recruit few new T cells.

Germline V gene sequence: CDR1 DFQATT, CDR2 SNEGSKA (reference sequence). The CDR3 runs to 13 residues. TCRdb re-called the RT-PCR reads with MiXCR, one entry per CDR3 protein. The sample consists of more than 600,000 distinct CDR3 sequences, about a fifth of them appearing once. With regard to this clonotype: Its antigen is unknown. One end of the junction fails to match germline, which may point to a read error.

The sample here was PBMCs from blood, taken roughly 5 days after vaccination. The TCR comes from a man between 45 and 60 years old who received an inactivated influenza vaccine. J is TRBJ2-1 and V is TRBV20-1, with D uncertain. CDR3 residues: CSARDRLDNEQSF. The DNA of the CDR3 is TGCAGTGCTAGAGATCGGCTTGACAATGAGCAGTCCTTC.